The present entry profiles one T cell receptor (beta chain) with its context. Repertoires were generated with immunoSEQ multiplex PCR, while TCRdb's copy carries only in-frame clones and drops some. Among about 76,000 clones listed, around three quarters were seen once. J gave up 3 bases and V 5 bases, and 9 bases lay outside the gene matches. Germline V CDR1 and CDR2: SGHRS, YFSETQ. CDR3 size: 15 residues. This sample was included in a study of T cell responses to AZD1222 COVID-19 vaccine. The TCR sequence derives from an adult who received the MenACWY meningococcal vaccine as a control. Sequenced here: peripheral blood, sampled 28 days after the second dose of the MenACWY control vaccine. V is TRBV5-1 and J is TRBJ1-1; 8 bases agree with TRBD1. Here the CDR3 reads CASRGGTGGHTEAFF. Here the CDR3 DNA reads TGCGCCAGCAGGGGAGGAACAGGGGGTCACACTGAAGCTTTCTTT.